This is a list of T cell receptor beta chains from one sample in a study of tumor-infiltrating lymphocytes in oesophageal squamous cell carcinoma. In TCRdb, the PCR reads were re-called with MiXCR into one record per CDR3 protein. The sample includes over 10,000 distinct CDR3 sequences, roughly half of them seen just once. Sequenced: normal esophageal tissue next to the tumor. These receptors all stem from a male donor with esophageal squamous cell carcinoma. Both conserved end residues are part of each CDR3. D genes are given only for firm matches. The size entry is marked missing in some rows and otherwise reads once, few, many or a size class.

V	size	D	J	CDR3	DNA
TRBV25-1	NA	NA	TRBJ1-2	CASSGRQNYGYTF	TGTGCCAGCAGTGGTCGACAGAACTATGGCTACACCTTC
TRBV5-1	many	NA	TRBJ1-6	CASSQSGDNSPLHF	TGCGCCAGCAGTCAATCAGGGGATAATTCACCCCTCCACTTT
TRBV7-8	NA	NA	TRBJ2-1	CASPFLRSYNEQFF	TGTGCCAGCCCTTTTTTGCGCTCCTACAATGAGCAGTTCTTC
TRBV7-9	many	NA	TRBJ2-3	CASSLFRGFTDTQYF	TGTGCCAGCAGCCTCTTTCGGGGCTTCACAGATACGCAGTATTTT
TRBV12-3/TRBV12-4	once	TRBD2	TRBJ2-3	CASRGLAGGYRTDTQYF	TGTGCCAGCAGAGGACTAGCGGGAGGGTATCGCACAGATACGCAGTATTTT
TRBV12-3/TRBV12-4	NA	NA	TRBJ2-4	CASSTRGQAGQSKNIQYF	TGTGCCAGCAGTACGCGCGGGCAGGCGGGACAGTCCAAAAACATTCAGTACTTC
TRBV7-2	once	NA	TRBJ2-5	CASSLATPGAQYF	TGTGCCAGCAGCTTAGCTACCCCCGGAGCCCAGTACTTC
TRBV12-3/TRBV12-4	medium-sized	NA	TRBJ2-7	CASNLGGGPVYEQYF	TGTGCCAGCAACTTGGGTGGGGGTCCGGTCTACGAGCAGTACTTC
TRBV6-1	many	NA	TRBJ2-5	CASSRVYNQETQYF	TGTGCCAGCAGCCGAGTCTACAACCAAGAGACCCAGTACTTC
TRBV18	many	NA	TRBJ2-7	CASSPPSGGGGNEQYF	TGTGCCAGCTCACCACCGAGCGGCGGCGGAGGGAACGAGCAGTACTTC
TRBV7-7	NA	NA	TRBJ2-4	CASSFAEGDKQYF	TGTGCTAGCAGCTTCGCTGAGGGAGACAAGCAGTACTTC
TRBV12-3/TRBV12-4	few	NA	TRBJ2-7	CASSPLGGEQYF	TGTGCCAGCAGTCCCCTGGGGGGAGAGCAGTACTTC
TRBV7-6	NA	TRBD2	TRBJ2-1	CASSPSPSGRAINEQFF	TGTGCCAGCAGCCCTAGCCCTAGCGGGAGGGCCATCAATGAGCAGTTCTTC
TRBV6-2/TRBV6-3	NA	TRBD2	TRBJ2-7	CASSPSGRNEQYF	TGTGCCAGCAGTCCTAGCGGGAGGAACGAGCAGTACTTC
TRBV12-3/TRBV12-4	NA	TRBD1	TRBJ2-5	CASSHRGPETQYF	TGTGCCAGCAGTCACAGGGGGCCGGAGACCCAGTACTTC
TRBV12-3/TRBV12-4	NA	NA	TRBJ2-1	CASIQEGGSNEQFF	TGTGCCAGCATCCAGGAGGGAGGATCGAATGAGCAGTTCTTC
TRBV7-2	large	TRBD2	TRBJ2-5	CASSFGGGAGVGWETQYF	TGTGCCAGCAGCTTTGGGGGTGGAGCGGGAGTGGGCTGGGAGACCCAGTACTTC
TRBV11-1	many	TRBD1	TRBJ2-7	CASSPGTATYEQYF	TGTGCCAGCAGCCCCGGGACAGCAACCTACGAGCAGTACTTC
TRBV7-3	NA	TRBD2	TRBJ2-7	CASSREGSGGYEQYF	TGTGCCAGCAGCCGGGAGGGTAGCGGGGGGTACGAGCAGTACTTC
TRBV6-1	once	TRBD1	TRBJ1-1	CASSQGVLTEAVF	TGTGCCAGCAGCCAGGGGGTATTAACTGAAGCTGTCTTT
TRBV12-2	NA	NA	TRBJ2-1	CASRLNRVQETQFF	TGTGCAAGTCGCTTAAACAGGGTCCAAGAGACCCAGTTCTTC
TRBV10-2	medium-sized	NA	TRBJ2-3	CASSERAGESSDTQYF	TGCGCCAGCAGTGAAAGAGCAGGGGAGTCCTCGGATACGCAGTATTTT
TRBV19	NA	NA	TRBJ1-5	CASGYSNQPQHF	TGTGCCAGCGGTTATAGCAATCAGCCCCAGCATTTT
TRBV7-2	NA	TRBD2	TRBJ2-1	CASSLAGPGLGGEQFF	TGTGCCAGCAGCTTAGCGGGTCCGGGACTAGGAGGTGAGCAGTTCTTC
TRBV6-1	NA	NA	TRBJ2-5	CASSGVSQETQYF	TGTGCCAGCAGTGGGGTATCCCAAGAGACCCAGTACTTC
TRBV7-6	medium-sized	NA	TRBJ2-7	CASSLMESSYEQYF	TGTGCCAGCAGCTTAATGGAAAGCTCCTACGAGCAGTACTTC
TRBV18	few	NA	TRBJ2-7	CASSPAIEYEQYF	TGTGCCAGCTCACCGGCGATAGAGTACGAGCAGTACTTC
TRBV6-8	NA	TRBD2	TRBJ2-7	CASTGGSSYEQYF	TGTGCCAGCACCGGGGGGTCCTCCTACGAGCAGTACTTC
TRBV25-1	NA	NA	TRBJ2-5	CASSGLPQETQYF	TGTGCCAGCAGTGGGTTACCCCAAGAGACCCAGTACTTC
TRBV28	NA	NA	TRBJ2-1	CASSLMYEQFF	TGTGCCAGCAGTTTAATGTACGAGCAGTTCTTC
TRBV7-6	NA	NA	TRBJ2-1	CASRPAAGPARNEQFF	TGTGCCAGCAGACCTGCCGCCGGGCCCGCACGCAATGAGCAGTTCTTC
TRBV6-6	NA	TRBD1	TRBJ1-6	CASSYSGQGRSPLHF	TGTGCCAGCAGTTACTCTGGACAGGGAAGATCACCCCTCCACTTT
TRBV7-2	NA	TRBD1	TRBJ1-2	CASSFGRGHGYTF	TGTGCCAGCAGCTTCGGCAGGGGGCATGGCTACACCTTC
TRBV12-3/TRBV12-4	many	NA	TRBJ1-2	CASSSATTRYGYTF	TGTGCCAGCAGTTCCGCGACAACTCGCTATGGCTACACCTTC
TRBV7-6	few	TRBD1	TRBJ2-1	CASSFGTARREQFF	TGTGCCAGCAGCTTTGGGACAGCCCGCCGGGAGCAGTTCTTC
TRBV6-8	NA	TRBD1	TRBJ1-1	CASSVGGGTEAFF	TGTGCCAGCAGTGTAGGGGGCGGAACTGAAGCTTTCTTT
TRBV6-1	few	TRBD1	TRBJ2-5	CASSKFRQGAGAETQYF	TGTGCCAGCAGCAAATTTCGACAGGGGGCCGGGGCGGAGACCCAGTACTTC
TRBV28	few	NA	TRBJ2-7	CASSLMYEQYF	TGTGCCAGCAGTTTAATGTACGAGCAGTACTTC
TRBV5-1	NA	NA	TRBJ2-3	CASSLYFAGSTDTQYF	TGCGCCAGCAGCTTATACTTCGCGGGGAGCACAGATACGCAGTATTTT
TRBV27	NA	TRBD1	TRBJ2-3	CASQQGAYSTDTQYF	TGTGCCAGTCAACAGGGGGCCTATAGCACAGATACGCAGTATTTT
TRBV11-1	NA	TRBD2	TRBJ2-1	CASSFRGLRGGSYNEQFF	TGTGCCAGCAGCTTTAGGGGGTTGCGCGGGGGGTCCTACAATGAGCAGTTCTTC
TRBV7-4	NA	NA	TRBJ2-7	CASSLLGDSGMYEQYF	TGTGCCAGCAGCCTTCTCGGGGACTCCGGGATGTACGAGCAGTACTTC
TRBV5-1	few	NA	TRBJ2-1	CASSLVGGSYNEQFF	TGCGCCAGCAGCTTGGTGGGGGGCTCCTACAATGAGCAGTTCTTC
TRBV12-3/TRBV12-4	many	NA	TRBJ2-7	CASSLPNSPLHF	TGTGCCAGCAGCCTCCCGAATTCACCCCTCCACTTC
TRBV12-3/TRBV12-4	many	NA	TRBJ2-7	CASPPWCGEQYF	TGTGCCAGCCCCCCTTGGTGTGGTGAGCAGTACTTC
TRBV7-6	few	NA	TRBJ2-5	CASSPTSSGELYF	TGTGCTAGCAGCCCAACTAGTTCCGGGGAGCTGTACTTC
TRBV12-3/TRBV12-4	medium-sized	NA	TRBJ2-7	CASKRQAYSPLHF	TGTGCCAGCAAACGCCAGGCATATTCACCCCTCCACTTC
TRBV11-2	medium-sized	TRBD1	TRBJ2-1	CASSVTGGRSYNEQFF	TGTGCCAGCAGCGTTACAGGGGGGCGCTCCTACAATGAGCAGTTCTTC
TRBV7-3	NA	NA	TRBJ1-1	CASSFSFRNEAEAFF	TGTGCCAGCAGCTTCTCTTTCAGAAACGAAGCTGAAGCTTTCTTT
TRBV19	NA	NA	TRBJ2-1	CASSPLGPAYNEQFF	TGTGCCAGTAGTCCCCTCGGGCCGGCCTACAATGAGCAGTTCTTC
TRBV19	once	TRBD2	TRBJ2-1	CATRLAVKNEQFF	TGTGCGACTAGACTAGCGGTGAAAAATGAGCAGTTCTTC
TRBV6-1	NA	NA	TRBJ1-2	CASSEVSNLYGYTF	TGTGCCAGCAGTGAAGTCAGCAACCTTTATGGCTACACCTTC
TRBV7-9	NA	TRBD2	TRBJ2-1	CASSSPGLAGANEQFF	TGTGCCAGCAGCTCCCCGGGGCTAGCGGGCGCCAATGAGCAGTTCTTC
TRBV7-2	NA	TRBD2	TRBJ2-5	CASSSTAGGLSETQYF	TGTGCCAGCAGCTCCACAGCGGGGGGGCTCTCTGAGACCCAGTACTTC
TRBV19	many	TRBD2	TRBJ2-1	CASIPGTSGFYNEQFF	TGTGCCAGTATCCCCGGTACTAGCGGATTCTACAATGAGCAGTTCTTC